This is a list of T cell receptor beta chains from one sample in a study of blood T cells in healthy people across ages. In TCRdb, the 5' RACE reads were re-called with MiXCR into one record per CDR3 protein. This table has about 1,800,000 distinct CDR3 sequences, 28% appearing once. Sequencing input: blood. Receptors were obtained from a woman aged 25 to 45 in good health. The CDR3 runs from the conserved cysteine through the conserved F or W. D genes are given only for firm matches. Clone size is not always given. Where it is, it says once, few, many or a class for expanded clones.

clone_size d_call j_call v_call cdr3_aa cdr3_nt
many - TRBJ1-2 TRBV12-3/TRBV12-4 CASSPPGSQANYGYTF TGTGCCAGCAGCCCACCCGGGTCACAAGCTAACTATGGCTACACCTTC
once - TRBJ1-5 TRBV19 CAGSIPQGAQHF TGTGCCGGTAGTATCCCCCAGGGCGCCCAGCATTTT
few - TRBJ2-1 TRBV7-9 CASSTTRGSSSYNGQFF TGTGCCAGCAGCACAACCCGGGGGTCGAGCTCCTACAATGGGCAGTTCTTC
many - TRBJ2-7 TRBV20-1 CSARDQTQYEQYF TGCAGTGCTAGAGATCAGACTCAGTACGAGCAGTACTTC
few - TRBJ2-3 TRBV18 CASSPERFTDTQYF TGTGCCAGCTCACCAGAAAGGTTCACAGATACGCAGTATTTT
many TRBD1 TRBJ1-2 TRBV29-1 CSADTGGALSYTF TGCAGCGCAGACACAGGGGGCGCGTTGAGCTACACCTTC
- TRBD1 TRBJ2-5 TRBV10-3 CAISGRGLQETQYF TGCGCCATCAGTGGCAGGGGGCTGCAAGAGACCCAGTACTTC
- - TRBJ2-7 TRBV28 CASSLTGGQEYF TGTGCCAGCAGTTTAACGGGGGGCCAGGAGTACTTC
- - TRBJ2-1 TRBV18 CASSPLAESYNEQFF TGTGCCAGCTCACCACTAGCGGAGTCCTACAATGAGCAGTTCTTC
once TRBD1 TRBJ2-2 TRBV5-1 CASSLSVGTGNTGELFF TGCGCCAGCAGCTTGTCAGTCGGGACAGGGAACACCGGGGAGCTGTTTTTT
few - TRBJ2-2 TRBV20-1 CSVRGRGTGELFF TGCAGTGTGCGGGGAAGGGGTACCGGGGAGCTGTTTTTT
few TRBD2 TRBJ2-5 TRBV7-2 CASSQNPGLAVRGAETQYF TGTGCCAGCAGCCAAAACCCGGGACTAGCGGTTCGTGGGGCAGAGACCCAGTACTTC
few TRBD2 TRBJ2-3 TRBV5-1 CASTPGSGGFSTDTQYF TGCGCCAGCACCCCTGGTAGCGGGGGGTTTAGCACAGATACGCAGTATTTT
- - TRBJ1-1 TRBV5-5 CASSLGVNAEAFF TGTGCCAGCAGCTTGGGGGTCAACGCTGAAGCTTTCTTT
few - TRBJ1-2 TRBV20-1 CSARVGRRDGYTF TGCAGTGCTCGGGTCGGGCGACGGGATGGCTACACCTTC
once TRBD1 TRBJ2-1 TRBV5-1 CASSWDSSEQFF TGCGCCAGCAGCTGGGACAGTTCCGAGCAGTTCTTC
few TRBD1 TRBJ1-1 TRBV6-2/TRBV6-3 CASTRPVGQGATEAFF TGTGCCAGCACCCGACCTGTGGGACAGGGTGCAACTGAAGCTTTCTTT
- - TRBJ1-5 TRBV6-6 CASSNGQLNQPQHF TGTGCCAGCAGTAACGGACAGCTCAATCAGCCCCAGCATTTT
- - TRBJ2-2 TRBV3-1 CASNQGGGGTGELFF TGTGCCAGCAACCAAGGGGGAGGAGGCACCGGGGAGCTGTTTTTT
many - TRBJ2-1 TRBV7-9 CASSLAYGQRNEQFF TGTGCCAGCAGCTTAGCGTACGGACAGAGAAATGAGCAGTTCTTC
- TRBD2 TRBJ2-1 TRBV9 CASESSGGLGEQFF TGTGCGAGCGAGTCCAGCGGGGGACTCGGTGAGCAGTTCTTC
- - TRBJ2-3 TRBV12-3/TRBV12-4 CASISGGMADTQYF TGTGCCAGCATATCGGGGGGCATGGCAGATACGCAGTATTTT
- - TRBJ1-6 TRBV9 CASSSGQTSYNSPLHF TGTGCCAGCAGCTCTGGACAGACCTCCTATAATTCACCCCTCCACTTT
few - TRBJ2-7 TRBV15 CATSGRDSAGDEQYF TGTGCCACCAGCGGACGGGACTCCGCCGGTGATGAGCAGTACTTC
many - TRBJ2-1 TRBV5-6 CASSLRREQFF TGTGCCAGCAGCTTGCGGCGTGAGCAGTTCTTC
few - TRBJ2-7 TRBV3-1 CASSQVAGSAEQYF TGTGCCAGCAGCCAAGTCGCGGGGTCCGCCGAGCAGTACTTC
many TRBD2 TRBJ2-1 TRBV24-1 CATSGLAGGLEQFF TGTGCCACCAGTGGACTAGCGGGGGGGTTAGAGCAGTTCTTC
few - TRBJ1-6 TRBV4-1 CASSQTLTASNSPLHF TGCGCCAGCAGCCAGACCCTGACAGCCTCAAATTCACCCCTCCACTTT
- TRBD1 TRBJ1-1 TRBV5-1 CASLDRGEAFF TGCGCCAGTCTTGACAGGGGTGAAGCTTTCTTT
- - TRBJ2-7 TRBV10-3 CVISEEVSIIEQDF TGTGTCATCAGTGAAGAAGTGTCCATAATAGAGCAGGACTTC
- - TRBJ2-7 TRBV7-9 CASSPSPGHLFNEQYF TGTGCCAGCAGCCCGTCCCCGGGACACCTTTTTAATGAGCAGTACTTC
- - TRBJ2-2 TRBV12-3/TRBV12-4 CASRSRDTYTGELFF TGTGCCAGCAGATCCCGGGACACCTACACCGGGGAGCTGTTTTTT
- - TRBJ2-7 TRBV11-2 CASIRGSVSEQYF TGTGCCAGCATCCGAGGTAGCGTCAGCGAGCAGTACTTC
- - TRBJ1-2 TRBV27 CASSFSLAGNYGYTF TGTGCCAGCAGTTTCTCCTTGGCAGGGAACTATGGCTACACCTTC
few - TRBJ1-2 TRBV7-2 CASSSEGRRGYTF TGTGCCAGCAGCTCGGAGGGGCGCAGGGGCTACACCTTC
few - TRBJ2-5 TRBV11-2 CASSFQALSLPPAGGGETQYF TGTGCCAGCAGCTTCCAGGCCTTGTCCCTCCCCCCGGCAGGGGGAGGAGAGACCCAGTACTTC
- - TRBJ2-1 TRBV20-1 CSARGLGMEQFF TGCAGTGCTAGGGGCCTGGGCATGGAGCAGTTCTTC
many - TRBJ2-5 TRBV7-2 CASSLEALETQYF TGTGCCAGCAGCTTAGAGGCCTTAGAGACCCAGTACTTC
- - TRBJ2-7 TRBV28 CASSLKGPTYEQYF TGTGCCAGCAGTTTGAAAGGACCCACATACGAGCAGTACTTC
- - TRBJ1-2 TRBV6-1 CASIGIYGYTF TGTGCCAGCATCGGGATCTATGGCTACACCTTC
- - TRBJ1-2 TRBV11-2 CASSSSRVGYTF TGTGCCAGCAGCTCCTCCCGGGTTGGCTACACCTTC
- - TRBJ2-1 TRBV6-2/TRBV6-3 CASSYQSYNEQFF TGTGCCAGCAGTTACCAGTCCTACAATGAGCAGTTCTTC
- TRBD1 TRBJ2-7 TRBV3-1 CASSQSGQARYEQYF TGTGCCAGCAGCCAATCGGGACAGGCCCGCTACGAGCAGTACTTC
- - TRBJ1-3 TRBV12-3/TRBV12-4 CASSPWTRSGNTIYF TGTGCCAGCAGTCCCTGGACGAGATCTGGAAACACCATATATTTT
many TRBD1 TRBJ1-2 TRBV6-5 CASSYVTGGNYGYTF TGTGCCAGCAGCTACGTGACAGGGGGGAACTATGGCTACACCTTC
many - TRBJ2-4 TRBV2 CASRLDSDIQYF TGTGCCAGCAGGCTGGACTCAGACATTCAGTACTTC
- - TRBJ2-1 TRBV5-1 CASSRAREYNEQFF TGCGCCAGCAGCCGGGCCCGGGAGTACAATGAGCAGTTCTTC
many - TRBJ2-1 TRBV28 CASSLVAADNEQFF TGTGCCAGCAGTTTGGTCGCAGCCGACAATGAGCAGTTCTTC
many - TRBJ2-5 TRBV7-3 CASSFYGSGETQYF TGTGCCAGCAGCTTTTACGGGAGTGGAGAGACCCAGTACTTC
many - TRBJ2-1 TRBV7-9 CASSFRGPDEQFF TGTGCCAGCAGCTTTAGGGGACCCGATGAGCAGTTCTTC